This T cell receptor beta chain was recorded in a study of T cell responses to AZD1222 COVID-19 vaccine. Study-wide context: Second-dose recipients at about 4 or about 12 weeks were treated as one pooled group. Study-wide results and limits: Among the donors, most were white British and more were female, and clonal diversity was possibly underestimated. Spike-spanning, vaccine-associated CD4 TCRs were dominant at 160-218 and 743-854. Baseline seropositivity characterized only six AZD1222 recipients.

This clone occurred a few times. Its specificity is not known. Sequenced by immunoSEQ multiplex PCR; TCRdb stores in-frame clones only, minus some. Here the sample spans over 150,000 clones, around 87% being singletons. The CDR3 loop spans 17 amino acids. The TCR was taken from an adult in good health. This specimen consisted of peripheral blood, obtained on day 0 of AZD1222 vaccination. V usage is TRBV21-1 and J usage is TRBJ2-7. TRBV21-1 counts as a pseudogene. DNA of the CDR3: TGTGCCAGCAGCGCCCTACGCCGGGACCGAGAGTGGTACGAGCAGTACGTC. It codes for CASSALRRDREWYEQYV.